The rows below give T cell receptor beta chains drawn from one sample of a study of OX40 agonist ivuxolimab in advanced cancers. The data were produced by immunoSEQ multiplex PCR, yet TCRdb's version contains in-frame clones alone and is incomplete. The sample holds fewer than 100,000 clones, about 83% seen once. Sequences were derived from CD4+ or CD8+ T cells sorted from blood, sampled in a trial of the OX40 agonist ivuxolimab. All receptors come from an adult with an advanced solid tumor such as melanoma, head and neck, liver or kidney cancer. Each CDR3 is given with its conserved first and last residue. The order of the fields is D gene, J gene, V gene, clone size, CDR3 protein, CDR3 DNA. D genes are given only for firm matches. Only part of the rows carry a size: once, few, many, or a class if the clone is expanded.

NA | TRBJ1-4 | TRBV29-1 | few | CSVGWSNEKLFF | TGCAGCGTGGGGTGGAGTAATGAAAAACTGTTTTTT
NA | TRBJ1-3 | TRBV6-5 | NA | CASSNGVTSGNTIYF | TGTGCCAGCAGTAACGGCGTGACTTCTGGAAACACCATATATTTT
NA | TRBJ2-7 | TRBV27 | NA | CASSLYGNSYEQYF | TGTGCCAGCAGTTTATATGGAAACTCCTACGAGCAGTACTTC
TRBD2 | TRBJ2-2 | TRBV5-4 | NA | CASSPIPGGGTGELFF | TGTGCCAGCAGCCCTATCCCGGGGGGGGGCACCGGGGAGCTGTTTTTT
NA | TRBJ2-5 | TRBV6-5 | NA | CASSYGETQYF | TGTGCCAGCAGTTACGGAGAGACCCAGTACTTC
TRBD1 | TRBJ1-2 | TRBV10-3 | NA | CAISPQGRDRTNYGYTF | TGTGCCATCAGCCCACAGGGCCGGGACAGAACTAACTATGGCTACACCTTC
NA | TRBJ2-3 | TRBV19 | NA | CASSMGDGSTDTQYF | TGTGCCAGTAGTATGGGGGACGGAAGCACAGATACGCAGTATTTT
NA | TRBJ2-7 | TRBV29-1 | NA | CSVGSYEQYF | TGCAGCGTTGGATCGTACGAGCAGTACTTC
TRBD1 | TRBJ2-7 | TRBV6-1 | NA | CASGVGQGYEQYF | TGTGCCTCCGGGGTGGGACAGGGTTACGAGCAGTACTTC
TRBD1 | TRBJ2-7 | TRBV5-6 | NA | CASSAWTGNRYEQYF | TGTGCCAGCAGCGCATGGACAGGCAATCGTTACGAGCAGTACTTC
NA | TRBJ1-1 | TRBV18 | once | CASSFAGANTEAFF | TGTGCCAGCTCCTTTGCAGGGGCGAACACTGAAGCTTTCTTT
NA | TRBJ2-2 | TRBV5-1 | NA | CASSLPGANTGELFF | TGCGCCAGCAGCCTACCCGGGGCGAACACCGGGGAGCTGTTTTTT
NA | TRBJ2-7 | TRBV18 | NA | CASSPAYRGDEQYF | TGTGCCAGCTCCCCAGCCTATAGGGGCGACGAGCAGTACTTC
NA | TRBJ1-1 | TRBV5-1 | NA | CASSFFLTNTEAFF | TGCGCCAGCAGCTTTTTTCTTACGAACACTGAAGCTTTCTTT
NA | TRBJ1-5 | TRBV5-4 | few | CASSLDGHQPQHF | TGTGCCAGCAGCTTGGACGGTCATCAGCCCCAGCATTTT
TRBD2 | TRBJ2-3 | TRBV5-4 | NA | CASSSPAGASRTDTQYF | TGTGCCAGCAGCTCCCCCGCGGGAGCTAGTCGGACAGATACGCAGTATTTT
NA | TRBJ1-1 | TRBV6-5 | NA | CASSYRSGQFEAFF | TGTGCCAGCAGTTACAGGTCGGGACAATTTGAAGCTTTCTTT
NA | TRBJ1-2 | TRBV9 | NA | CASRKWVGGHGYTF | TGTGCCAGCCGAAAGTGGGTAGGAGGGCATGGCTACACCTTC
NA | TRBJ2-2 | TRBV6-1 | NA | CASRTQGRITGELFF | TGTGCCAGCAGGACCCAGGGCCGTATCACCGGGGAGCTGTTTTTT
TRBD1 | TRBJ2-1 | TRBV14 | NA | CASSSNRGPSYLNEQFF | TGTGCCAGCAGCTCAAACAGGGGTCCAAGTTACCTCAATGAGCAGTTCTTC
NA | TRBJ1-5 | TRBV2 | once | CASSESTTGLPQHF | TGTGCCAGCAGTGAAAGCACAACTGGTTTGCCCCAGCATTTT
NA | TRBJ1-2 | TRBV15 | NA | CATSRGRGSTRANYGYTF | TGTGCCACCAGCAGAGGCAGGGGCAGCACCAGAGCTAACTATGGCTACACCTTC
NA | TRBJ1-4 | TRBV20-1 | NA | CSARELEKLFF | TGCAGTGCTAGAGAGTTGGAAAAACTGTTTTTT
NA | TRBJ1-3 | TRBV4-1 | NA | CASSQRGQVTGNTIYF | TGCGCCAGCAGCCAAAGGGGCCAGGTTACTGGAAACACCATATATTTT
NA | TRBJ2-1 | TRBV5-4 | few | CASSKRDSLFGEQFF | TGTGCCAGCAGCAAACGGGACTCTCTCTTCGGTGAGCAGTTCTTC
NA | TRBJ1-4 | TRBV27 | once | CASSPSEGWEKLFF | TGTGCCAGCAGTCCCTCGGAGGGTTGGGAAAAACTGTTTTTT
NA | TRBJ1-4 | TRBV18 | NA | CASRAAGSASTNEKLFF | TGTGCCAGCAGAGCCGCTGGATCGGCTTCAACTAATGAAAAACTGTTTTTT
NA | TRBJ2-5 | TRBV5-1 | NA | CASKVGTGGGETQYF | TGCGCCAGCAAGGTGGGGACGGGCGGTGGGGAGACCCAGTACTTC
TRBD1 | TRBJ1-4 | TRBV27 | NA | CASSPEQGATEKLFF | TGTGCCAGCAGTCCAGAACAGGGGGCTACCGAAAAACTGTTTTTT
NA | TRBJ1-1 | TRBV15 | NA | CATSRDFPGSGTEAFF | TGTGCCACCAGCAGAGATTTCCCGGGATCGGGCACTGAAGCTTTCTTT
NA | TRBJ1-2 | TRBV5-1 | NA | CASSLQIGALNGYTF | TGCGCCAGCAGCCTCCAAATAGGGGCGCTGAACGGCTACACCTTC
NA | TRBJ1-4 | TRBV2 | NA | CASSVGGMAEKLFF | TGTGCCAGCAGTGTTGGGGGCATGGCGGAAAAACTGTTTTTT
NA | TRBJ1-1 | TRBV5-3 | NA | CASSPTENTEAFF | TGTGCCAGCAGCCCAACAGAGAACACTGAAGCTTTCTTT
NA | TRBJ2-2 | TRBV18 | NA | CASSPPSRVNAGELFF | TGTGCCAGCTCACCACCGTCCAGGGTGAACGCCGGGGAGCTGTTTTTT
NA | TRBJ1-1 | TRBV20-1 | few | CSAQGSKAFF | TGCAGTGCCCAAGGTAGTAAAGCTTTCTTT
TRBD1 | TRBJ2-3 | TRBV5-1 | NA | CASSLWPPGQGGTDTQYF | TGCGCCAGCAGCTTGTGGCCGCCGGGACAGGGTGGCACAGATACGCAGTATTTT
NA | TRBJ1-6 | TRBV10-3 | once | CAIGGDGNSPLHF | TGTGCCATCGGGGGGGACGGGAATTCACCCCTCCACTTT
NA | TRBJ1-4 | TRBV7-9 | NA | CASSLQVSNEKLFF | TGTGCCAGCAGCCTCCAGGTATCTAATGAAAAACTGTTTTTT
NA | TRBJ1-3 | TRBV6-5 | NA | CAVKGGIGNTIYF | TGTGCCGTTAAGGGGGGAATTGGAAACACCATATATTTT
NA | TRBJ2-7 | TRBV5-5 | once | CASSRTAAYEQYF | TGTGCCAGCAGCCGGACGGCGGCCTACGAGCAGTACTTC
TRBD1 | TRBJ2-1 | TRBV18 | NA | CASSPQGASSYNEQFF | TGTGCCAGCTCACCCCAGGGGGCCAGCTCCTACAATGAGCAGTTCTTC
NA | TRBJ1-1 | TRBV20-1 | NA | CSADTGYQAFF | TGCAGTGCTGATACGGGGTATCAAGCTTTCTTT
TRBD2 | TRBJ2-7 | TRBV5-6 | NA | CASSLGGTSWESF | TGTGCCAGCAGCTTGGGCGGGACTAGCTGGGAGTCCTTC
NA | TRBJ2-7 | TRBV4-1 | NA | CASSQGDWLVEQYF | TGCGCCAGCAGCCAAGGGGATTGGTTGGTCGAGCAGTACTTC
TRBD2 | TRBJ2-7 | TRBV28 | NA | CASSPVGGFSNEQYF | TGCGCCAGCAGTCCAGTCGGGGGGTTTAGTAACGAGCAGTACTTC